The next 26 T cell receptor beta chains were all read from a single sample in a study of monozygotic twins with inflammatory bowel disease. TCRdb reworked the 5' RACE reads into one entry per CDR3 protein, no DNA. The record lists more than 120,000 distinct CDR3 sequences, of which the ten most abundant hold 2% to 2.5%. Sequencing was performed on blood. These receptors originate from a human donor with ulcerative colitis or Crohn's disease, or a healthy co-twin of an affected twin (not recorded which).

The V call is TRBV11-1, the J call TRBJ2-7; TCRdb's D call of TRBD1 is untestable without DNA. The CDR3 has 18 amino acids. The germline CDR1 and CDR2 sequences are SGHAT and FQDESV (reference sequence). This CDR3 reads CASSLDGRSAGRFYEQYF.

This chain joins TRBV9 and TRBJ2-1. CDR1 is SGDLS, CDR2 YYNGEE, per germline. CDR3 size: 14 residues. The CDR3 reads CASSVDDTYNEQFF.

The V and J genes are TRBV3-1 and TRBJ1-1. The CDR3 totals 17 residues. Germline CDR1 is LGHDT and CDR2 is YNNKEL (reference sequence). This CDR3 is CASSQDFSLGFVPVAFF.

Here the CDR3 reads CSARGYRVAEQYF. The chain joins TRBV20-1 to TRBJ2-7; TCRdb's D call of TRBD1 is untestable without DNA. This CDR3 spans 13 amino acids. Germline assignment: CDR1 DFQATT and CDR2 SNEGSKA (reference sequence).

This sequence joins TRBV5-1 and TRBJ1-2. The germline V gene encodes CDR1 SGHRS and CDR2 YFSETQ. CDR3 size: 13 residues. The CDR3 loop is CASSWGTVDGYTF.

The rearrangement links TRBV5-5 to TRBJ1-1. The CDR3 extends over 17 amino acids. Germline V gene sequence: CDR1 SGHKS, CDR2 YYEKEE (reference sequence). CDR3 sequence reads: CASSWGTAWGLNTEAFF.

This chain links TRBV3-1 with TRBJ1-5; TCRdb picks TRBD1, but there is no DNA to check that call. CDR1 and CDR2 from the germline V gene are LGHDT and YNNKEL (reference sequence). The CDR3 is 14 amino acids. CDR3 region: CASSQGTDNQPQHF.

The rearrangement links TRBV19 to TRBJ2-7; TCRdb calls TRBD1, which cannot be checked without DNA. CDR1 and CDR2 from the germline V gene are LNHDA and SQIVND (reference sequence). This CDR3 is built from 14 residues. CDR3 sequence: CASGDRDRGYEQYF. Combining the CDR3 with reference TRBV19 and TRBJ2-7 gives the whole variable domain DGGITQSPKYLFRKEGQNVTLSCEQNLNHDAMYWYRQDPGQGLRLIYYSQIVNDFQKGDIAEGYSVSREKKESFPLTVTSAQKNPTAFYLCASGDRDRGYEQYFGPGTRLTVT.

The rearrangement uses TRBV20-1 and TRBJ2-5. The CDR3 has 12 residues. CDR1 and CDR2 from the germline V gene are DFQATT and SNEGSKA (reference sequence). The CDR3 protein is CSARDLTPDQYF.

The chain recombines TRBV5-1 with TRBJ2-1; the D call of TRBD2 rests on TCRdb alone, since no DNA is present to check it. This CDR3 comprises 16 residues. Germline V gene sequence: CDR1 SGHRS, CDR2 YFSETQ. CDR3 loop: CASSLIAGASYNEQFF.

The chain is built from TRBV5-1 and TRBJ1-4; lacking DNA, the TRBD1 call made by TCRdb goes unchecked. In germline, CDR1 is SGHRS, CDR2 YFSETQ. The CDR3 has 13 residues. The CDR3 reads CASSPDTGTRLFF.

The V call is TRBV12-3 or TRBV12-4, the J call TRBJ2-7; without DNA, the TCRdb call of TRBD1 cannot be checked. The CDR3 has 14 amino acids. The CDR3 reads CASTWGGRVHEQYF.

The chain carries TRBV28 and TRBJ2-3; the D call of TRBD2 rests on TCRdb alone, since no DNA is present to check it. This CDR3 spans 15 amino acids. The germline V gene encodes CDR1 MDHEN and CDR2 SYDVKM. CDR3 residues: CASSFPGGGPDTQYF.

This chain links TRBV20-1 with TRBJ1-1; TCRdb names TRBD1, which stays unverified in the absence of DNA. The CDR3 extends over 16 amino acids. In germline, CDR1 is DFQATT, CDR2 SNEGSKA (reference sequence). CDR3 loop: CSARGGGPSANTEAFF.

The chain uses TRBV20-1 and TRBJ2-7. The CDR3 runs to 12 residues. Germline V gene data show CDR1 as DFQATT and CDR2 as SNEGSKA (reference sequence). This CDR3 is CSARDPWGEQYF.

The rearrangement joins TRBV7-6 to TRBJ2-7; TCRdb returns TRBD1, unconfirmable since there is no DNA. Germline lookup yields CDR1 SGHVS and CDR2 FNYEAQ. The CDR3 is made up of 15 amino acids. CDR3 protein: CASSYGTGSGYEQYF. Supplemented by reference TRBV7-6 and TRBJ2-7, the full variable domain reads GAGVSQSPRYKVTKRGQDVALRCDPISGHVSLYWYRQALGQGPEFLTYFNYEAQQDKSGLPNDRFSAERPEGSISTLTIQRTEQRDSAMYRCASSYGTGSGYEQYFGPGTRLTVT.

The chain carries TRBV12-3 or TRBV12-4 and TRBJ1-1; TCRdb returns TRBD1, unconfirmable since there is no DNA. The CDR3 totals 15 residues. The CDR3 reads CASSILQGRDTEAFF.

The CDR3 region is CASSLGRALPDTEAFF. V usage is TRBV5-1 and J usage is TRBJ1-1. This CDR3 comprises 16 residues. The germline gives CDR1 SGHRS, CDR2 YFSETQ.

This chain links TRBV14 with TRBJ1-1. CDR1 and CDR2 from the germline V gene are SGHDN and FVKESK. The CDR3 runs 15 residues. CDR3 sequence reads: CASRAGGTPNTEAFF.

The CDR3 sequence: CASSEDTGLEKLFF. This rearrangement joins TRBV25-1 to TRBJ1-4; there is no DNA to check the TCRdb D call of TRBD1. This CDR3 is 14 amino acids long. Per germline, CDR1 MGHDK and CDR2 SYGVNS.

The rearrangement uses TRBV4-3 and TRBJ1-5; the TRBD1 assignment by TCRdb is unverifiable without DNA. Germline lookup yields CDR1 LGHNA and CDR2 YSLEER. The CDR3 length is 20 residues. CDR3 protein: CASSQDVGFLRGHGNQPQHF.

The J gene is TRBJ2-7, the V gene TRBV11-1; the TCRdb D gene call, TRBD1, has no DNA to confirm it. CDR1 is SGHAT, CDR2 FQDESV, per germline (reference sequence). The CDR3 extends over 20 amino acids. This CDR3 reads CASSLGQSPNAPLASYEQYF.

The chain recombines TRBV12-3 or TRBV12-4 with TRBJ2-5; with no DNA, the TCRdb D assignment of TRBD1 cannot be verified. The CDR3 loop spans 15 amino acids. The CDR3: CASSNHRGIGETQYF.

The chain links TRBV7-7 to TRBJ2-3. CDR3 length: 13 amino acids. The germline V gene has CDR1 SSHAT and CDR2 FNYEAQ (reference sequence). The CDR3 loop is CASSLEPGDTQYF.

The gene calls are TRBV20-1 and TRBJ1-3. The germline V gene has CDR1 DFQATT and CDR2 SNEGSKA (reference sequence). This CDR3 region has 16 residues. CDR3 in amino acids: CSAPDGRGYWGNTIYF.

The rearrangement uses TRBV6-1 and TRBJ1-2; TCRdb calls TRBD1, which cannot be checked without DNA. Looked up from germline, CDR1 is MNHNS and CDR2 is SASEGT. The CDR3 extends over 15 amino acids. The CDR3 protein is CASSDQWQGGYGYTF.